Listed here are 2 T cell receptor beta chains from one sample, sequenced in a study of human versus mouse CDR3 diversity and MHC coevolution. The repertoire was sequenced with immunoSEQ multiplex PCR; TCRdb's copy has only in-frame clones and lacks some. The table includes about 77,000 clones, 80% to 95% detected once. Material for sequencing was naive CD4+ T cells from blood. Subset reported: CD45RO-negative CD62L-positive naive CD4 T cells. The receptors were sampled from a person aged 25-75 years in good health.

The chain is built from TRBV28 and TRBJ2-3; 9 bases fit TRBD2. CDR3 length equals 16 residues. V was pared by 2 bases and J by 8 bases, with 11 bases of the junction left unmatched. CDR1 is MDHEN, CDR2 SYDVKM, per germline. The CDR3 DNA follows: TGTGCCAGCAGTTTAAGCGAACCGGGGCGGGGGGGTACGCAGTATTTT. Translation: CASSLSEPGRGGTQYF.

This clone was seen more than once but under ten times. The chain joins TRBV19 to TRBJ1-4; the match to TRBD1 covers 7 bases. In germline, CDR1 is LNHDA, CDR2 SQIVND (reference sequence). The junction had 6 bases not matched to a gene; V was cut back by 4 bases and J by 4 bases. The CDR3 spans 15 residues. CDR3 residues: CASSTDRVYNEKLFF. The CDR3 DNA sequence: TGTGCCAGTAGTACCGACAGGGTTTATAATGAAAAACTGTTTTTT.